The 12 T cell receptor beta chains reported below all come from one sample, sequenced in a study of blood T cell repertoires in COVID-19. Generated by immunoSEQ multiplex PCR, the TCRdb table keeps only in-frame clones and is missing some. The table records more than 85,000 clones, roughly 88% of them present only once. Material: peripheral blood. Receptors originate from a middle-aged man with COVID-19, enrolled during active disease.

This chain links TRBV7-4 with TRBJ1-5; D is undetermined. CDR1 and CDR2 (germline): SGHVT, SQSDAQ. Trimming removed 8 bases at V and 3 bases at J, with 14 bases between. This CDR3 is 14 amino acids long. The CDR3 protein is CASRGSDFNQPQHF. CDR3 sequence (DNA): TGTGCCAGCCGGGGAAGCGATTTCAATCAGCCCCAGCATTTT.

The chain couples TRBV9 to TRBJ1-6, with 7 bases that match TRBD1. Germline CDR1 and CDR2: SGDLS and YYNGEE. This CDR3 is 15 amino acids long. V lost 0 bases, J lost 5 bases, and 2 bases stayed unmatched. The CDR3 bases are TGTGCCAGCAGCGTAGAAGGGGGCAATAATTCACCCCTCCACTTT. Amino acids: CASSVEGGNNSPLHF.

This chain uses TRBV7-9 with TRBJ1-6; 10 bases match TRBD1. This CDR3 comprises 14 residues. V lost 6 bases and J lost 6; bases outside the gene matches: 2. Germline CDR1 reads SEHNR; CDR2 reads FQNEAQ (reference sequence). The CDR3 DNA reads TGTGCCAGCAGAAGGACAGGGGGTAATTCACCCCTCCACTTT. It yields the protein CASRRTGGNSPLHF.

V is TRBV5-4 and J is TRBJ2-7, with 9 bases matching TRBD1. Germline V CDR1 and CDR2: SGHNT, YYREEE (reference sequence). The CDR3 totals 16 residues. V shed 4 bases, J shed 0 bases, and the junction held 8 bases outside the gene matches. The CDR3 DNA follows: TGTGCCAGCAGCATTCCCGGGACAGGGAGCTCCTACGAGCAGTACTTC. It translates to CASSIPGTGSSYEQYF. The full variable domain, rest sourced from reference TRBV5-4 and TRBJ2-7, is ETGVTQSPTHLIKTRGQQVTLRCSSQSGHNTVSWYQQALGQGPQFIFQYYREEENGRGNFPPRFSGLQFPNYSSELNVNALELDDSALYLCASSIPGTGSSYEQYFGPGTRLTVT.

The gene calls are TRBV15 and TRBJ2-7; weak D call: TRBD2 (5 bases). This CDR3 comprises 12 residues. V was cut by 11 bases and J by 2 bases, with 13 bases left in between. CDR1 is LNHNV and CDR2 is YYDKDF in the germline V gene (reference sequence). CDR3 bases: TGTGCCTCTGGAGGATCCCCCTACGAGCAGTACTTC. Translating it yields CASGGSPYEQYF.

CDR3 sequence: CASSPGQLSYNEQFF. The CDR3 DNA reads as TGTGCCAGCAGTCCCGGACAGCTCTCCTACAATGAGCAGTTCTTC. The chain couples TRBV6-5 to TRBJ2-1; TRBD1 might be the D (6 bases). There are 15 residues in the CDR3. Trimming cost V 5 bases and J 0 bases, with 11 bases left between them. Germline V CDR1 and CDR2: MNHEY, SVGAGI.

The rearrangement joins TRBV15 to TRBJ2-7; 8 bases map to TRBD1. The J segment lost 1 base and the V segment lost 1 base, leaving 9 bases of the junction unmatched. The CDR3 is 17 amino acids. Germline CDR1 LNHNV, CDR2 YYDKDF (reference sequence). CDR3 in DNA: TGTGCCACCAGCAGAGGAGCTTTCGGGACAGGTTCCTACGAGCAGTACTTC. Translation: CATSRGAFGTGSYEQYF.

This chain uses TRBV5-1 with TRBJ2-3, with 12 bases fitting TRBD2. The germline V gene encodes CDR1 SGHRS and CDR2 YFSETQ. Unmatched junction bases numbered 8, after V lost 3 bases and J lost 0 bases. There are 18 residues in the CDR3. The CDR3 DNA follows: TGCGCCAGCAGCTCAACCCGGACTAGCGGGGATAGCACAGATACGCAGTATTTT. Protein sequence: CASSSTRTSGDSTDTQYF.

The genes are TRBV6-5 and TRBJ1-2; 7 bases match TRBD1. Trimming cost V 7 bases and J 6 bases; bases outside gene matches: 8. CDR1 and CDR2 from the germline V gene are MNHEY and SVGAGI. The CDR3 contains 13 residues. The CDR3 here is CASTQTGTNGYTF. CDR3 nucleotides: TGTGCCAGCACCCAGACAGGGACAAATGGCTACACCTTC.

This chain links TRBV7-6 with TRBJ2-5, with 13 bases aligning to TRBD2. The CDR3 extends over 16 amino acids. V lost 4 bases and J lost 2; bases outside the gene matches: 4. Germline values: CDR1 SGHVS, CDR2 FNYEAQ. In DNA, the CDR3 is TGTGCCAGCAGCTCCTGGACTAGCGGGGGTCAAGAGACCCAGTACTTC. Translating gives CASSSWTSGGQETQYF. The full variable domain, with the rest looked up from reference TRBV7-6 and TRBJ2-5, is GAGVSQSPRYKVTKRGQDVALRCDPISGHVSLYWYRQALGQGPEFLTYFNYEAQQDKSGLPNDRFSAERPEGSISTLTIQRTEQRDSAMYRCASSSWTSGGQETQYFGPGTRLLVL.

This chain uses TRBV27 with TRBJ1-3; 8 nucleotides align to TRBD1. The CDR3 has 15 amino acids. Germline CDR1 is MNHEY and CDR2 is SMNVEV (reference sequence). J lost 4 bases, V lost 5 bases, and 7 bases had no gene match. CDR3 bases: TGTGCCAGCAGTAACGGACAGGGCCTCGGAAACACCATATATTTT. It translates to CASSNGQGLGNTIYF.

The rearrangement uses TRBV11-1 and TRBJ1-1; D gene unclear. The CDR3 length is 14 residues. The V and J ends lost 5 bases and 1 base respectively, with 11 bases between them. Germline values: CDR1 SGHAT, CDR2 FQDESV (reference sequence). In DNA, the CDR3 is TGTGCCAGCAGCCTCCTGAAGAGGAACACTGAAGCTTTCTTT. Amino acid sequence: CASSLLKRNTEAFF.